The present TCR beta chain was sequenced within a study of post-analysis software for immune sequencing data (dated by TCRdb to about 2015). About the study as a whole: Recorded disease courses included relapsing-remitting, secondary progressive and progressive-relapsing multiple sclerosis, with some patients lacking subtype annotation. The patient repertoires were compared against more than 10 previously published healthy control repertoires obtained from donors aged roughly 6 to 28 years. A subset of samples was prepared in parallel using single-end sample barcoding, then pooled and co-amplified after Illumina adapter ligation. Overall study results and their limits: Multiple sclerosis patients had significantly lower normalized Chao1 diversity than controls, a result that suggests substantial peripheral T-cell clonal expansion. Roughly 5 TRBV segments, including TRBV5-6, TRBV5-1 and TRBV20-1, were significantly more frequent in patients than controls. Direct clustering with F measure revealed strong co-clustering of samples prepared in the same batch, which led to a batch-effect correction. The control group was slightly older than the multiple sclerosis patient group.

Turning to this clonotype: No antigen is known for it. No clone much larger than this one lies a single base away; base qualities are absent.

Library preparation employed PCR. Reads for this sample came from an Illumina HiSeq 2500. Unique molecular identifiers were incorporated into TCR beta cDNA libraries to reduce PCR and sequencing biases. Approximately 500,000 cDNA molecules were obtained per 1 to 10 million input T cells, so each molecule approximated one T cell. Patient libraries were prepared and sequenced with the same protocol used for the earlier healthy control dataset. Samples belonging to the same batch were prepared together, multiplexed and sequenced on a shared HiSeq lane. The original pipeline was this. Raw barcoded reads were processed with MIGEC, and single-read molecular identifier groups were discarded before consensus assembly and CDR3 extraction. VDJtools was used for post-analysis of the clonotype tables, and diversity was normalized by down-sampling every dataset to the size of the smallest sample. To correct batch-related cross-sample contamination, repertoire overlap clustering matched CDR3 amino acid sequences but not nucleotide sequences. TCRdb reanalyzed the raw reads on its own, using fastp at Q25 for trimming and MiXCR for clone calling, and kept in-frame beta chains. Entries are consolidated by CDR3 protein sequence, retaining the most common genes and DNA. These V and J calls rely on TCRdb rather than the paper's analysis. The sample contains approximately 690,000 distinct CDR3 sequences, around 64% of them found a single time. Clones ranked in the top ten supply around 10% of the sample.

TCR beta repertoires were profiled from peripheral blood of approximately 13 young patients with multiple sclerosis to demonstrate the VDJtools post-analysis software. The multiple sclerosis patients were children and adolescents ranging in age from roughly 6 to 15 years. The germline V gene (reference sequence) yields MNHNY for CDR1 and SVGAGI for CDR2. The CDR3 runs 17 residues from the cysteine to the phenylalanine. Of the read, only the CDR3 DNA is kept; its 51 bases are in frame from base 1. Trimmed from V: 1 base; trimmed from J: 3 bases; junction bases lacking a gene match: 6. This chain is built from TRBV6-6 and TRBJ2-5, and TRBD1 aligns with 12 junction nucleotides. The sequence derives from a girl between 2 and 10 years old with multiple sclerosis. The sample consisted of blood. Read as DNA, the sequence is TGTGCCAGCAGTTACTTGGGGACAGGGGGCCAGGAAGAGACCCAGTACTTC. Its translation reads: CASSYLGTGGQEETQYF.